This T cell receptor beta chain was sequenced during a study of blood T cell repertoires in COVID-19. Overall study context: The study drew acute and convalescent COVID-19 samples from the United States, Italy and Spain. T cells, B-cell-depleted T cells, or PBMCs supplied cDNA or gDNA.

Original analysis: Reference gene primer amplification yielded estimated nucleated cell counts. The table came from immunoSEQ multiplex PCR; TCRdb's copy has only in-frame clones and leaves some out. V, J and clone size are taken as reported in that table, and D and trimming were inferred from the DNA itself. The repertoire holds 25,000 to 35,000 clones, with around 90% as singletons. The CDR3 is 13 residues long. Germline CDR1 reads SNHLY; CDR2 reads FYNNEI. V dropped 8 bases and J dropped 5 bases, with 12 bases sitting between them. Sequenced sample: peripheral blood. The sequence was collected from a man in his 70s with active or convalescent COVID-19. The gene calls are TRBV2 and TRBJ2-2; possibly TRBD2 for D (6 bases). The CDR3 DNA follows: TGTGCCAGCCTGACTAGAAGGACCGGGGAGCTGTTTTTT. Protein sequence: CASLTRRTGELFF.